At least ten counts were recorded for the clone carrying this T cell receptor (beta chain). Antigen: not known. This sample is part of a study of neurological immune-mediated disorders. Sorted libraries were made with about 1.1 million CD4+ or CD8+ T cells. Trimming took 6 bases from V and 4 from J; bases not matched to a gene: 18. Germline lookup yields CDR1 MDHEN and CDR2 SYDVKM. CDR3 length: 18 residues. Every sequencing run gave over 180 million TCR-beta sequences, taken from 15-18 subjects. TCRdb re-derived calls from the 5' RACE reads in MiXCR, one entry per CDR3 protein. The repertoire consists of about 30,000 distinct CDR3 sequences, with 5.5% to 6% occurring once and the leading ten covering roughly 1.9%. Overall study results and limits: The most TCR clonal expansion was seen in HTLV-1-associated myelopathy, and the least was seen in multiple sclerosis, which fell below healthy controls.

The chain carries TRBV28 and TRBJ2-7; 10 bases agree with TRBD2. The sample was CD4+ T cells from blood. This TCR was sampled from a woman between 45 and 60 years old in good health. This chain's CDR3 is CASRLTLAGGPWGYEQYF. DNA for the CDR3: TGTGCCAGCAGGCTAACCTTAGCGGGGGGCCCATGGGGGTACGAGCAGTACTTC. The entire variable domain, with the rest obtained from reference TRBV28 and TRBJ2-7, is as follows: DVKVTQSSRYLVKRTGEKVFLECVQDMDHENMFWYRQDPGLGLRLIYFSYDVKMKEKGDIPEGYSVSREKKERFSLILESASTNQTSMYLCASRLTLAGGPWGYEQYFGPGTRLTVT.